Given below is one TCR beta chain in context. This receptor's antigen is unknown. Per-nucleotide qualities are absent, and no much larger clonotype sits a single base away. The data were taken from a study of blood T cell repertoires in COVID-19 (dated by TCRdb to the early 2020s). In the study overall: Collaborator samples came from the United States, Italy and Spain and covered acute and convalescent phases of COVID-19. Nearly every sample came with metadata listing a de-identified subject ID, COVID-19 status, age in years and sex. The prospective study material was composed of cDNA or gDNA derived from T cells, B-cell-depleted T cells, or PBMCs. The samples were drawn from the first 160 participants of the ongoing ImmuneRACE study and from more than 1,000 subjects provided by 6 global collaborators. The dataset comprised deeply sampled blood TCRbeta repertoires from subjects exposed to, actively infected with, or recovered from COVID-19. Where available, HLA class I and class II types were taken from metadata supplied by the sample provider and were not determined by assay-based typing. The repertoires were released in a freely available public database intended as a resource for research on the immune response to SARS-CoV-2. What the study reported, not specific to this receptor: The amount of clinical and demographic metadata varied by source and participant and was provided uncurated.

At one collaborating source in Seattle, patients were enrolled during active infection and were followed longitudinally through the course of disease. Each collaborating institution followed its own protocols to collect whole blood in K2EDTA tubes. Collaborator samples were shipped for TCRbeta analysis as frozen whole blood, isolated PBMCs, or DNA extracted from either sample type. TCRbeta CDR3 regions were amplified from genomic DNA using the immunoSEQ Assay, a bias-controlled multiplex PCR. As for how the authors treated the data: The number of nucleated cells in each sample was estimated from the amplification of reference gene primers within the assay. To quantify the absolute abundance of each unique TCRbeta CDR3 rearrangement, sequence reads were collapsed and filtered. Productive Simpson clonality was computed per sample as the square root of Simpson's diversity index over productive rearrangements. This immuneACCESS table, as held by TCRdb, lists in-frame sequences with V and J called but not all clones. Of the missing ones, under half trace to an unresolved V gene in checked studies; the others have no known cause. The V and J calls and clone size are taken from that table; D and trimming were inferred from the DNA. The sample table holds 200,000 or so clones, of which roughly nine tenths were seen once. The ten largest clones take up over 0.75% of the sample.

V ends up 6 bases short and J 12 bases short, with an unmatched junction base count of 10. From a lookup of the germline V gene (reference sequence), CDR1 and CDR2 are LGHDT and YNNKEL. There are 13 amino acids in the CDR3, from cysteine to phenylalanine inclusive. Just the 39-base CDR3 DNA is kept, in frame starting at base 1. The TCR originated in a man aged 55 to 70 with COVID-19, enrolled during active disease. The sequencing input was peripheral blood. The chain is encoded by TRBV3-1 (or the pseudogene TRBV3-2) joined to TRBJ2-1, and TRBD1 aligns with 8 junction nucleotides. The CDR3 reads CASSLNRGKGQFF. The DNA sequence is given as TGTGCCAGCAGTCTTAACAGGGGGAAGGGGCAGTTCTTC.